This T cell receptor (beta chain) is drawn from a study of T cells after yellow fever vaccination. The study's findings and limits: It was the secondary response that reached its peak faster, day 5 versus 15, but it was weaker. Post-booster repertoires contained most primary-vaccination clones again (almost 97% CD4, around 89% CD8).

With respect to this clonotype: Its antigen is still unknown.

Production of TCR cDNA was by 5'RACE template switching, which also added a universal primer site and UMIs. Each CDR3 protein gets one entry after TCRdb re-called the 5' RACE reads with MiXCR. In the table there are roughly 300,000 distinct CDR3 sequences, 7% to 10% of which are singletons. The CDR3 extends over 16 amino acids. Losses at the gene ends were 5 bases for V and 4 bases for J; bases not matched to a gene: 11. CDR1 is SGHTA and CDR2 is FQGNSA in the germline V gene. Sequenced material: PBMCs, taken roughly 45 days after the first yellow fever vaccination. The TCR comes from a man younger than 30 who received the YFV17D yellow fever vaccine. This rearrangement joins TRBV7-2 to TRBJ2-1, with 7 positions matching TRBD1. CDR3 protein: CASSKRQGTAYNEQFF. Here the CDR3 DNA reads TGTGCCAGCAGCAAACGTCAGGGGACAGCTTACAATGAGCAGTTCTTC.